This T cell receptor beta chain is drawn from a study of neurological immune-mediated disorders. Study findings and constraints: A possible signature was seen in one related-CDR3 cluster, into which phylogenetic grouping placed the repertoires of 18 of 34 multiple sclerosis patients. The study found no CDR3 amino acid sequences shared by expanded clones across subjects, suggesting private repertoires in all groups.

This clonotype was observed at least ten times. Its antigen remains unknown. Synthesis of cDNA was carried out by template-switch 5'RACE. The reaction used 10-nucleotide random UMIs. A single run covered 15-18 subjects with over 170 million TCR-beta sequences. MiXCR, applied by TCRdb to the 5' RACE reads, yields one record per CDR3 protein. Of tens of thousands of distinct CDR3 sequences listed, about 4.2% are singletons. V lost 7 bases, J lost 4 bases, and 10 bases stayed unmatched. The CDR3 runs 15 residues. CDR1 MNHEY and CDR2 SVGEGT come from the germline V gene. The clonotype was recovered from a woman aged 40 to 50 with multiple sclerosis. The genes are TRBV6-2 or TRBV6-3 and TRBJ2-1; 7 positions agree with TRBD2. Sequenced sample: CD4+ T cells from blood. CDR3 nucleotide sequence: TGTGCCAGCACCCTCACCGGGCGGGGGTACAATGAGCAGTTCTTC. Residues: CASTLTGRGYNEQFF.